These T cell receptor beta chains were read from a single sample in a study of shared clonotypes between healthy human individuals. The protocol was immunoSEQ multiplex PCR, while the TCRdb copy is restricted to in-frame clones and leaves out a portion. The profile shows a few million clones, about 93% of them singletons. The sequenced sample was naive CD8+ T cells from PBMCs. All receptors derive from a man between 18 and 35 years old in good health. Some clones in this sample may be carry-over from other donors' samples. The CDR3 runs from the conserved cysteine through the conserved F or W. The order of the fields is D gene, V gene, clone size, J gene, CDR3 protein, CDR3 DNA. The D gene is left open where the match is weak. Expanded clones are given a class, and other clones once, few, many or no size at all.

TRBD1	TRBV10-3	once	TRBJ2-1	CAISLKDRVGNEQFF	TGTGCCATCAGCTTAAAAGACAGGGTAGGCAATGAGCAGTTCTTC
-	TRBV28	-	TRBJ2-7	CASSRGVARYEQYF	TGTGCCAGCAGCCGTGGGGTGGCCCGCTACGAGCAGTACTTC
-	TRBV27	-	TRBJ1-2	CASSLEGYGYTF	TGTGCCAGCAGTCTGGAGGGCTATGGCTACACCTTC
-	TRBV30	few	TRBJ1-5	CAWSERNSNQPQHF	TGTGCCTGGAGTGAGCGGAATAGCAATCAGCCCCAGCATTTT
TRBD2	TRBV27	-	TRBJ2-3	CASSFSGRPSDTQYF	TGTGCCAGCAGTTTTAGCGGGAGGCCCAGTGATACGCAGTATTTT
-	TRBV9	-	TRBJ2-7	CASSSSSGAAYEQYF	TGTGCCAGCAGCTCTAGTAGCGGAGCGGCCTACGAGCAGTACTTC
-	TRBV9	-	TRBJ1-5	CASSVAPDLSNQPQHF	TGTGCCAGCAGCGTAGCCCCAGACCTTAGCAATCAGCCCCAGCATTTT
-	TRBV2	-	TRBJ2-1	CASSERSNHNEQFF	TGTGCCAGCAGTGAACGGAGTAACCACAATGAGCAGTTCTTC
TRBD2	TRBV5-1	-	TRBJ2-7	CASSLGQGGAYEQYF	TGCGCCAGCAGCTTGGGGCAGGGAGGGGCCTACGAGCAGTACTTC
-	TRBV5-8	-	TRBJ1-1	CASSLAIRASSTEAFF	TGTGCCAGCAGCTTGGCCATCCGAGCATCGAGCACTGAAGCTTTCTTT
-	TRBV28	-	TRBJ2-5	CASNAVQETQYF	TGTGCCAGCAACGCGGTCCAAGAGACCCAGTACTTC
TRBD1	TRBV28	-	TRBJ2-7	CASSLEFDRASYEQYF	TGTGCCAGCAGTTTAGAGTTCGACAGGGCCTCCTACGAGCAGTACTTC
-	TRBV9	-	TRBJ2-1	CASSETDSGPSSYNEQFF	TGTGCCAGCAGCGAGACTGATAGCGGCCCCAGCTCCTACAATGAGCAGTTCTTC
-	TRBV5-5	once	TRBJ2-7	CASSLKGFSNGGSSYEQYF	TGTGCCAGCAGCTTGAAAGGTTTCTCCAATGGGGGAAGCTCCTACGAGCAGTACTTC
TRBD1	TRBV28	-	TRBJ1-5	CASSPQTGVNQPQHF	TGTGCCAGCAGTCCCCAAACAGGGGTCAATCAGCCCCAGCATTTT
-	TRBV27	-	TRBJ2-7	CASSLSRQILSYEQYF	TGTGCCAGCAGTTTATCGCGACAGATCCTTTCCTACGAGCAGTACTTC
-	TRBV19	-	TRBJ1-4	CASSIDRQPYEKLFF	TGTGCCAGTAGTATAGACCGACAGCCCTATGAAAAACTGTTTTTT
-	TRBV27	-	TRBJ2-7	CASSPRFTPLYEQYF	TGTGCCAGCAGCCCACGATTTACGCCCCTCTACGAGCAGTACTTC
-	TRBV30	once	TRBJ1-5	CAWSVLGAGGNQPQHF	TGTGCCTGGAGTGTATTAGGGGCAGGGGGCAATCAGCCCCAGCATTTT
-	TRBV2	few	TRBJ2-7	CASSEFKGTKTYEQYF	TGTGCCAGCAGTGAATTTAAGGGGACAAAGACCTACGAGCAGTACTTC
-	TRBV13	-	TRBJ2-3	CASSLRLASQTDTQYF	TGTGCCAGCAGCTTACGGCTAGCTTCCCAAACAGATACGCAGTATTTT
TRBD2	TRBV6-5	-	TRBJ2-1	CGTSAYNEQFF	TGTGGGACTAGCGCCTACAATGAGCAGTTCTTC
-	TRBV30	-	TRBJ2-1	CAWSFRGNEQFF	TGTGCCTGGAGTTTCCGGGGGAATGAGCAGTTCTTC
-	TRBV27	-	TRBJ2-7	CASSLGPGQSYEQYF	TGTGCCAGCAGTTTGGGACCGGGACAATCCTACGAGCAGTACTTC
TRBD2	TRBV19	-	TRBJ2-1	CASSLLGLAGGPLEQFF	TGTGCCAGTAGTCTGCTGGGACTAGCGGGAGGGCCTCTCGAGCAGTTCTTC
-	TRBV9	-	TRBJ2-2	CASSAETVTGELFF	TGTGCCAGCAGCGCCGAGACAGTCACCGGGGAGCTGTTTTTT
TRBD1	TRBV11-1	-	TRBJ2-7	CASTFRTGTGEQYF	TGTGCCAGCACCTTCCGGACAGGGACGGGCGAGCAGTACTTC
-	TRBV2	once	TRBJ2-1	CASSRLVTESRNEQFF	TGTGCCAGCAGTCGGCTAGTAACGGAGTCTCGTAATGAGCAGTTCTTC
-	TRBV7-9	once	TRBJ1-5	CASSLGPRYGGNQPQHF	TGTGCCAGCAGCTTAGGGCCGAGATACGGAGGCAATCAGCCCCAGCATTTT
-	TRBV9	-	TRBJ2-7	CASSVGFRVGEQYF	TGTGCCAGCAGCGTAGGTTTCAGGGTAGGGGAGCAGTACTTC
-	TRBV6-6	few	TRBJ1-3	CASRSGISGNTIYF	TGTGCCAGCAGGTCCGGGATCTCTGGAAACACCATATATTTT
-	TRBV5-4	-	TRBJ2-1	CASSLRREKYNEQFF	TGTGCCAGCAGCTTGCGCAGGGAGAAGTACAATGAGCAGTTCTTC
-	TRBV28	-	TRBJ1-4	CASNKGLATNEKLFF	TGTGCCAGCAACAAGGGGCTTGCAACTAATGAAAAACTGTTTTTT
-	TRBV5-1	-	TRBJ2-3	CASSLAPPTWTDTQYF	TGCGCCAGCAGCTTGGCCCCACCAACTTGGACAGATACGCAGTATTTT
TRBD1	TRBV27	once	TRBJ1-1	CASRRQGSIPIEAFF	TGTGCCAGCAGAAGACAGGGATCAATACCTATAGAAGCTTTCTTT
-	TRBV28	-	TRBJ2-7	CASSLPRRGDPYEQYF	TGTGCCAGCAGTTTACCCCGGCGGGGCGATCCCTACGAGCAGTACTTC
-	TRBV29-1	-	TRBJ1-1	CSGTLWGLNTEAFF	TGCAGCGGGACCTTATGGGGCCTGAACACTGAAGCTTTCTTT
TRBD2	TRBV5-1	-	TRBJ2-7	CASSLAPGGYYEQYF	TGCGCCAGCAGCTTGGCCCCGGGGGGATACTACGAGCAGTACTTC
-	TRBV7-9	-	TRBJ1-2	CASSLGTNYGYTF	TGTGCCAGCAGCTTAGGGACCAACTATGGCTACACCTTC
-	TRBV4-3	few	TRBJ1-1	CASSQWVAGVGMNTEAFF	TGCGCCAGCAGCCAATGGGTCGCGGGGGTCGGGATGAACACTGAAGCTTTCTTT
-	TRBV28	-	TRBJ2-1	CASSSTSYGNEQFF	TGTGCCAGCAGCTCGACTAGTTATGGCAATGAGCAGTTCTTC
-	TRBV7-9	-	TRBJ2-7	CASSLGGPSTEQYF	TGTGCCAGCAGCTTAGGTGGGCCATCGACCGAGCAGTACTTC
TRBD1	TRBV6-1	-	TRBJ2-7	CASRDSTYEQYF	TGTGCCAGTCGGGACAGCACCTACGAGCAGTACTTC
TRBD2	TRBV2	-	TRBJ2-7	CASRVGLAASYEQYF	TGTGCCAGCAGGGTGGGACTAGCGGCTTCCTACGAGCAGTACTTC
-	TRBV27	-	TRBJ2-3	CASSLLMTDTQYF	TGTGCCAGCAGTTTATTGATGACAGATACGCAGTATTTT
-	TRBV5-1	once	TRBJ1-1	CASSLARATEAFF	TGCGCCAGCAGCTTGGCCAGGGCCACTGAAGCTTTCTTT
TRBD1	TRBV27	-	TRBJ2-7	CASSYLTGAAYEQYF	TGTGCCAGCAGTTATTTGACAGGGGCGGCCTACGAGCAGTACTTC
TRBD1	TRBV5-6	-	TRBJ1-3	CASSKGQRSGNTIYF	TGTGCCAGCAGCAAGGGACAGCGCTCTGGAAACACCATATATTTT
TRBD1	TRBV9	-	TRBJ2-1	CASSLRTGGVYNEQFF	TGTGCCAGCAGCTTAAGGACAGGGGGTGTTTACAATGAGCAGTTCTTC
-	TRBV7-9	few	TRBJ2-2	CASSSLGGGLELFF	TGTGCCAGCAGCTCCCTCGGAGGGGGTCTGGAGCTGTTTTTT
-	TRBV28	once	TRBJ2-7	CASSSLAEADEQYF	TGTGCCAGCAGTTCCTTGGCGGAGGCGGACGAGCAGTACTTC
TRBD2	TRBV7-9	-	TRBJ2-7	CASSPTSGGEQYF	TGTGCCAGCAGCCCGACTAGCGGCGGCGAGCAGTACTTC
TRBD2	TRBV28	-	TRBJ2-1	CASSPRLASIYNEQFF	TGTGCCAGCAGTCCACGACTAGCTAGCATCTACAATGAGCAGTTCTTC
-	TRBV19	-	TRBJ2-1	CASRRGDFQFF	TGTGCCAGTAGAAGGGGGGACTTCCAGTTCTTC
-	TRBV27	-	TRBJ1-5	CASSLSRGYQPQHF	TGTGCCAGCAGTTTGTCCAGGGGATATCAGCCCCAGCATTTT
-	TRBV15	few	TRBJ1-5	CATSNRVSNQPQHF	TGTGCCACCAGCAACCGAGTTAGCAATCAGCCCCAGCATTTT
-	TRBV30	once	TRBJ1-2	CAWTRGIYGYTF	TGTGCCTGGACCAGGGGTATCTATGGCTACACCTTC
-	TRBV30	-	TRBJ1-6	CAWTETGLSSYNSPLHF	TGTGCCTGGACGGAGACAGGCTTGAGCTCCTATAATTCACCCCTCCACTTT